The 10 T cell receptor beta chains listed next were all sequenced from one sample in a study of blood T cell repertoires in COVID-19. Here immunoSEQ multiplex PCR was the method, and the copy in TCRdb shows in-frame clones only, minus some. The top ten hold less than 4.5% of the sample, which has about 270,000 clones, around 81% seen once. The sequencing input was peripheral blood. Receptors originate from a woman aged 45-59 years with active or convalescent COVID-19.

The V call is TRBV9, the J call TRBJ1-5, with unresolved D. The CDR3 totals 13 residues. V lost 0 bases and J lost 7, with 8 bases in between. The germline gives CDR1 SGDLS, CDR2 YYNGEE. The CDR3 coding sequence is TGTGCCAGCAGCGTAGGAGGACTGCAGCCCCAGCATTTT. This encodes CASSVGGLQPQHF.

J is TRBJ1-1 and V is TRBV5-1, with a weak D call TRBD1 (6 bases). The V gene's germline CDR1 is SGHRS and CDR2 YFSETQ. The length of the CDR3 is 12 residues. V lost 0 bases and J 9 bases, leaving 9 bases between the germline ends. The CDR3 DNA is TGCGCCAGCAGCTTGGGACAGGCGCAAGCTTTCTTT. As protein: CASSLGQAQAFF. Full variable domain (missing parts from reference TRBV5-1 and TRBJ1-1): KAGVTQTPRYLIKTRGQQVTLSCSPISGHRSVSWYQQTPGQGLQFLFEYFSETQRNKGNFPGRFSGRQFSNSRSEMNVSTLELGDSALYLCASSLGQAQAFFGQGTRLTVV.

This clone has a single count. The chain links TRBV12-3 or TRBV12-4 to TRBJ1-2; maybe TRBD1 (6 bases). CDR3 length: 13 amino acids. V lost 2 bases to trimming and J lost 3 bases, with 7 bases between them. The CDR3 region has the DNA TGTGCCAGCAGTTTATCAGGGGACTATGGCTACACCTTC. This translates into CASSLSGDYGYTF.

As DNA, the CDR3 is TGTGCCAGCAGCCTTGGGGGGACTAGCAGTGAGACCCAGTACTTC. It encodes CASSLGGTSSETQYF. V usage is TRBV27 and J usage is TRBJ2-5, with 9 bases aligning to TRBD2. Germline CDR1 and CDR2: MNHEY and SMNVEV (reference sequence). Trimming cost V 6 bases and J 5 bases; bases outside gene matches: 10. This CDR3 region has 15 residues.

The rearrangement links TRBV6-5 to TRBJ1-2, with D uncertain. V lost 4 bases and J lost 6, with 21 bases in between. Germline V gene lookup returns CDR1 MNHEY and CDR2 SVGAGI. This CDR3 is built from 16 residues. The CDR3, as DNA: TGTGCCAGCAGTTTACTACCGGGGAACAGCCCCAATGGCTACACCTTC. Amino acid sequence: CASSLLPGNSPNGYTF.

J is TRBJ2-5 and V is TRBV18, with 10 bases that match TRBD2. The CDR3 runs to 15 residues. The junction had 5 bases not matched to a gene; V was cut back by 3 bases and J by 4 bases. Germline V gives CDR1 KGHSH, CDR2 LQKENI. The CDR3 DNA is TGTGCCAGCTCACCGGCGGGACTAGCGAGAGAGACCCAGTACTTC. It codes for CASSPAGLARETQYF.

V is TRBV19 and J is TRBJ2-5, with a possible D match to TRBD1 (6 bases). Germline CDR1 LNHDA, CDR2 SQIVND (reference sequence). Trimming took 3 bases from V and 3 from J, leaving 11 bases between them. The CDR3 contains 14 residues. CDR3 residues: CASSIGSGEETQYF. CDR3 nucleotides: TGTGCCAGTAGTATCGGGTCAGGGGAAGAGACCCAGTACTTC. Using reference TRBV19 and TRBJ2-5 for the parts outside the CDR3, the full variable domain is DGGITQSPKYLFRKEGQNVTLSCEQNLNHDAMYWYRQDPGQGLRLIYYSQIVNDFQKGDIAEGYSVSREKKESFPLTVTSAQKNPTAFYLCASSIGSGEETQYFGPGTRLLVL.

The chain couples TRBV5-6 to TRBJ1-2; no clear D. V was cut by 1 base and J by 1 base, with 8 bases left in between. Germline CDR1 is SGHDT and CDR2 is YYEEEE. This CDR3 has 14 amino acids. Written as DNA, the CDR3 is TGTGCCAGCAGCTTGCTCGCGGATAACTATGGCTACACCTTC. It codes for CASSLLADNYGYTF.

CDR3 region: CASSFVHPKGANGYTF. The CDR3 DNA reads TGTGCCAGCAGCTTTGTCCATCCAAAGGGGGCAAATGGCTACACCTTC. The rearrangement joins TRBV7-9 to TRBJ1-2; TRBD1 matches 7 bases. The length of the CDR3 is 16 residues. Germline V CDR1 and CDR2: SEHNR, FQNEAQ (reference sequence). The J segment lost 6 bases and the V segment lost 3 bases, leaving 13 bases of the junction unmatched.

The CDR3 protein is CASSRQGAGYGYTF. The CDR3 DNA sequence: TGTGCCAGCAGCCGACAGGGGGCGGGCTATGGCTACACCTTC. This rearrangement joins TRBV5-8 to TRBJ1-2, with 10 bases matching TRBD1. Germline V gene sequence: CDR1 SGHTS, CDR2 YDEGEE. J gave up 4 bases and V 4 bases, and 4 bases lay outside the gene matches. The CDR3 has 14 amino acids.